The 23 T cell receptor beta chains below all came from one sample that was sequenced in a study of blood T cell repertoires in COVID-19. Only in-frame clones appear in the TCRdb table, and some are missing; sequencing was by immunoSEQ multiplex PCR. The repertoire holds under 250,000 clones, about nine tenths seen once, with 11% in the top ten. The sequencing input was peripheral blood. The receptors stem from a man in his forties or fifties with COVID-19, enrolled during active disease.

The gene calls are TRBV19 and TRBJ2-2, with 9 bases that match TRBD1. The CDR3 is 14 amino acids. Germline values: CDR1 LNHDA, CDR2 SQIVND (reference sequence). The junction had 4 bases not matched to a gene; V was cut back by 8 bases and J by 3 bases. The CDR3 DNA is TGTGCCAGTTCTACAGGGGGCGACACCGGGGAGCTGTTTTTT. It specifies CASSTGGDTGELFF.

The chain is built from TRBV28 and TRBJ2-3; no firm D call. This CDR3 is built from 16 residues. Germline CDR1 MDHEN, CDR2 SYDVKM. V dropped 2 bases and J dropped 1 base, with 13 bases sitting between them. As DNA, the CDR3 is TGTGCCAGCAGTTTAAGTGCTAGTTGGGGCACAGATACGCAGTATTTT. It translates to CASSLSASWGTDTQYF.

V is TRBV12-3 or TRBV12-4 and J is TRBJ2-1; weak D call: TRBD2 (5 bases). The CDR3 is made up of 13 amino acids. With 6 bases removed from V and 9 bases from J, the gap between germline ends came to 15 bases. CDR3 sequence reads: CASSRPGSAEQFF. The CDR3 DNA is TGTGCCAGCAGCCGCCCGGGGAGCGCTGAGCAGTTCTTC.

The genes are TRBV9 and TRBJ2-2, with 10 bases aligning to TRBD2. In germline, CDR1 is SGDLS, CDR2 YYNGEE. CDR3 size: 17 residues. The V segment lost 3 bases and the J segment 2 bases; nucleotides outside the gene matches: 7. The CDR3 is CASSAVGLAENTGELFF. CDR3 DNA sequence: TGTGCCAGCAGCGCAGTCGGACTAGCGGAAAACACCGGGGAGCTGTTTTTT.

The CDR3 sequence is CASSINTSGDEQFF. For the CDR3, the DNA is TGTGCCAGCAGTATCAATACTAGCGGCGATGAGCAGTTCTTC. This chain connects TRBV6-5 to TRBJ2-1; the match to TRBD2 covers 8 bases. CDR1 and CDR2 from the germline V gene are MNHEY and SVGAGI. The ends lost 5 bases at V and 8 bases at J; junction bases unmatched: 8. This CDR3 spans 14 amino acids.

The gene calls are TRBV23-1 and TRBJ1-2; D possibly corresponds to TRBD1 (5 bases). TRBV23-1 is an ORF for which the function is uncertain. The V gene lost 8 bases and the J gene lost 1 base, with 17 bases spanning the gap. The CDR3 is made up of 15 amino acids. The CDR3 region has the DNA TGCGCCAGCCCTAGAAAGGTGACAGTTAACTATGGCTACACCTTC. It encodes CASPRKVTVNYGYTF.

V is TRBV3-1 (or the pseudogene TRBV3-2) and J is TRBJ2-5, with TRBD2 matching over 7 bases. V was clipped by 2 bases and J by 9 bases; unmatched bases: 15. This CDR3 is built from 16 residues. Germline lookup yields CDR1 LGHDT and CDR2 YNNKEL (reference sequence). The chain's CDR3 is CASSQSAAGSWGAQYF. CDR3 in DNA: TGTGCCAGCAGCCAAAGTGCAGCGGGGTCCTGGGGGGCCCAGTACTTC.

This rearrangement joins TRBV7-2 to TRBJ1-2; no clear D gene. Germline assignment: CDR1 SGHTA and CDR2 FQGNSA. V was pared by 2 bases and J by 4 bases, with 20 bases between. This CDR3 has 17 amino acids. The CDR3 bases are TGTGCCAGCAGCTTAACACCTGTCACTAATCGACTCTATGGCTACACCTTC. It specifies CASSLTPVTNRLYGYTF.

Concerning this clone itself: Other DNA sequences in the same sample also yield this CDR3. CDR3 bases: TGTGCCAGCTCACCACGAGCGGGAGCAAACACCGGGGAGCTGTTTTTT. Translated, it gives CASSPRAGANTGELFF. J is TRBJ2-2 and V is TRBV18; 8 bases line up with TRBD2. Germline V gene data show CDR1 as KGHSH and CDR2 as LQKENI. The trim removed 1 base at V and 2 bases at J, leaving 3 bases unmatched. This CDR3 spans 16 amino acids. The full variable domain, rest sourced from reference TRBV18 and TRBJ2-2, is NAGVMQNPRHLVRRRGQEARLRCSPMKGHSHVYWYRQLPEEGLKFMVYLQKENIIDESGMPKERFSAEFPKEGPSILRIQQVVRGDSAAYFCASSPRAGANTGELFFGEGSRLTVL.

The gene calls are TRBV20-1 and TRBJ2-7, with D unresolved. The CDR3 is 11 amino acids. V was clipped by 1 base and J by 6 bases, with 7 bases between them. Germline-derived CDR1 and CDR2 are DFQATT and SNEGSKA (reference sequence). The CDR3 nucleotides read TGCAGTGCTAGAGCCCCATCCGAGCAGTACTTC. This codes for CSARAPSEQYF.

The rearrangement links TRBV5-1 to TRBJ2-1; 8 nucleotides line up with TRBD2. Trimming removed 4 bases from V and 3 bases from J; junction bases left unmatched: 3. In germline, CDR1 is SGHRS, CDR2 YFSETQ. The CDR3 contains 14 residues. The CDR3 protein is CASSSGSDYNEQFF. The DNA for the CDR3 is TGCGCCAGCAGCAGCGGGAGCGACTACAATGAGCAGTTCTTC.

This chain uses TRBV19 with TRBJ2-2; the match to TRBD1 covers 7 bases. Germline CDR1 and CDR2: LNHDA and SQIVND (reference sequence). This CDR3 is built from 15 residues. With V trimmed by 3 bases and J by 4 bases, 5 bases remained unmatched. The CDR3 sequence is CASSIVTGSTGELFF. In DNA, the CDR3 is TGTGCCAGTAGTATCGTGACAGGGTCCACCGGGGAGCTGTTTTTT.

The J gene is TRBJ2-2, the V gene TRBV5-1; D perhaps matches TRBD1 (5 bases). CDR1 is SGHRS, CDR2 YFSETQ, per germline. V was trimmed by 0 bases and J by 1 base, leaving 7 bases between them. The CDR3 is made up of 15 amino acids. In nucleotides, the CDR3 is TGCGCCAGCAGCTTGGGGGGCTTGAACACCGGGGAGCTGTTTTTT. This gives the protein CASSLGGLNTGELFF.

V and J are TRBV4-2 and TRBJ2-1; 9 nucleotides align to TRBD2. V was clipped by 1 base and J by 8 bases; unmatched bases: 6. The V gene's germline CDR1 is LGHNA and CDR2 YNFKEQ. This CDR3 is built from 15 residues. In nucleotides, the CDR3 is TGTGCCAGCAGCCAAGTCAGGGCTAGCGGGGATGAGCAGTTCTTC. Translated, it gives CASSQVRASGDEQFF.

This clone showed up just once. V usage is TRBV10-3 and J usage is TRBJ2-2; 9 nucleotides line up with TRBD1. With V trimmed by 3 bases and J by 6 bases, 11 bases remained unmatched. Germline-derived CDR1 and CDR2 are ENHRY and SYGVKD. This CDR3 comprises 17 residues. CDR3: CAISESTPGQGSGELFF. In nucleotides, the CDR3 is TGTGCCATCAGTGAATCCACGCCGGGACAGGGATCCGGGGAGCTGTTTTTT.

This clone was picked up one time. J is TRBJ1-3 and V is TRBV18, with D possibly TRBD1 on 5 matching bases. The ends were cut back, 6 bases at V and 0 bases at J, with 18 bases in the middle. Germline CDR1 KGHSH, CDR2 LQKENI. The CDR3 is 17 amino acids. The CDR3 loop is CASSPTPTVHSGNTIYF. CDR3 in DNA: TGTGCCAGCTCGCCGACCCCGACAGTCCACTCTGGAAACACCATATATTTT.

The J gene is TRBJ2-2, the V gene TRBV19; D might be TRBD2 (6 bases). V was pared by 5 bases and J by 7 bases, with 17 bases between. The germline V gene has CDR1 LNHDA and CDR2 SQIVND (reference sequence). The CDR3 is made up of 15 amino acids. CDR3 coding DNA: TGTGCCAGTAGTCTGTTCAGGGTGGAGGGCGGGGAGCTGTTTTTT. Translation gives CASSLFRVEGGELFF.

The chain uses TRBV12-3 or TRBV12-4 and TRBJ1-4, with D hard to call. V lost 5 bases to trimming and J lost 4 bases, with 8 bases between them. The CDR3 contains 13 residues. This CDR3 reads CASSQQFNEKLFF. The CDR3 DNA is TGTGCCAGCAGTCAACAGTTTAATGAAAAACTGTTTTTT.

V usage is TRBV6-5 and J usage is TRBJ1-1; a possible D gene is TRBD1 (5 bases). Germline lookup yields CDR1 MNHEY and CDR2 SVGAGI. Trimming removed 7 bases from V and 5 bases from J, with 17 bases in between. CDR3 length: 14 amino acids. The CDR3 loop reads CASNLLGGRTEAFF. The CDR3 nucleotides read TGTGCCAGCAACCTGCTGGGGGGTAGGACTGAAGCTTTCTTT.

This rearrangement joins TRBV25-1 to TRBJ2-1, with 13 bases aligning to TRBD2. In germline, CDR1 is MGHDK, CDR2 SYGVNS. Germline trimming cut 4 bases from V and 4 bases from J; bases unmatched to any gene: 4. The CDR3 is 16 residues long. CDR3 protein: CASSGTSGSGYNEQFF. CDR3 in DNA: TGTGCCAGCAGTGGGACTAGCGGGAGCGGGTACAATGAGCAGTTCTTC.

This chain joins TRBV6-1 and TRBJ2-1; 9 bases agree with TRBD2. Germline CDR1 is MNHNS and CDR2 is SASEGT. The CDR3 runs 16 residues. Trimming at V came to 2 bases and at J to 3 bases, leaving 5 bases not matched to a gene. The chain's CDR3 is CASSESAGGLYNEQFF. The CDR3 nucleotides are TGTGCCAGCAGTGAATCGGCGGGAGGGCTCTACAATGAGCAGTTCTTC.

The chain employs TRBV19 and TRBJ1-6; 11 bases are shared with TRBD1. Germline V gives CDR1 LNHDA, CDR2 SQIVND (reference sequence). The junction had 2 bases not matched to a gene; V was cut back by 4 bases and J by 9 bases. This CDR3 comprises 14 residues. The CDR3 nucleotides are TGTGCCAGTAGTACGGACAGGGGGCCTTCACCCCTCCACTTT. Amino acid sequence: CASSTDRGPSPLHF.

V gene TRBV19 combines with J gene TRBJ1-5; D is perhaps TRBD1 (5 bases). The V gene lost 2 bases and the J gene lost 7 bases, with 15 bases spanning the gap. The V gene's germline CDR1 is LNHDA and CDR2 SQIVND (reference sequence). The CDR3 runs 15 residues. The CDR3 sequence is CASSITAVSGQPQHF. The CDR3 bases are TGTGCCAGTAGTATAACGGCAGTATCAGGGCAGCCCCAGCATTTT.